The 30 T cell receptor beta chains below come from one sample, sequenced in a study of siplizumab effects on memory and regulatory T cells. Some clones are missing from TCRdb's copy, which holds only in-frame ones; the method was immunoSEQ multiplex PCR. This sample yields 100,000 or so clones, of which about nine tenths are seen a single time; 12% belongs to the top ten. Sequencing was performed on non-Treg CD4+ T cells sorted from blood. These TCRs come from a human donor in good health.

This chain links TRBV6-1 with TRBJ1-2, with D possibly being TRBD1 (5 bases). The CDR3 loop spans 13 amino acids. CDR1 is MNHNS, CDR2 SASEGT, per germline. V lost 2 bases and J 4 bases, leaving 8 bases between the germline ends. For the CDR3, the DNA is TGTGCCAGCAGTGAATCTACAGGCTATGGCTACACCTTC. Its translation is CASSESTGYGYTF.

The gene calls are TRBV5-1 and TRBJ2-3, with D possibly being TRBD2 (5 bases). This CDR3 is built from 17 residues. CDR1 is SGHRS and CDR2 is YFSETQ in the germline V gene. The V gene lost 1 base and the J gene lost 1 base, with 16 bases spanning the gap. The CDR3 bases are TGCGCCAGCAGCTTGTCCACCTCCGGGGTGGGCACAGATACGCAGTATTTT. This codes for CASSLSTSGVGTDTQYF.

The CDR3 DNA reads as TGTGCCAGCAGCCAGAGACTAGCGGGCTCCTACAATGAGCAGTTCTTC. Amino acids: CASSQRLAGSYNEQFF. The chain is built from TRBV11-3 and TRBJ2-1; 10 nucleotides match TRBD2. The CDR3 is made up of 16 amino acids. Per germline, CDR1 SGHNT and CDR2 YENEEA. The trim removed 5 bases at V and 0 bases at J, leaving 4 bases unmatched.

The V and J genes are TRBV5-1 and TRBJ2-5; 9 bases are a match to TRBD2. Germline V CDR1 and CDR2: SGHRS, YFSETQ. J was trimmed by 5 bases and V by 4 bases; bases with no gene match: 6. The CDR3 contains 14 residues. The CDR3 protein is CASSPRTSAETQYF. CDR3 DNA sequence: TGCGCCAGCAGCCCGCGGACTAGCGCTGAGACCCAGTACTTC.

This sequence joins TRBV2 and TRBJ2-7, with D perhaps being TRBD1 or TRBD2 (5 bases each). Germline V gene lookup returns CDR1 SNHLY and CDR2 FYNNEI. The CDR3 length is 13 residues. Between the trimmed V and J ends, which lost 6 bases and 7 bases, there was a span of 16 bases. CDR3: CASRGTGGREQYF. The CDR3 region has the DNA TGTGCCAGCAGGGGGACCGGAGGTCGGGAGCAGTACTTC.

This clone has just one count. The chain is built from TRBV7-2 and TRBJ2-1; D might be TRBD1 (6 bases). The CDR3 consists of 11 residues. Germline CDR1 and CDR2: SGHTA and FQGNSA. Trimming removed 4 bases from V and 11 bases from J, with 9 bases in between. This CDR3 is CASSWGHQQFF. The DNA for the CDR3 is TGTGCCAGCAGCTGGGGGCACCAGCAGTTCTTC.

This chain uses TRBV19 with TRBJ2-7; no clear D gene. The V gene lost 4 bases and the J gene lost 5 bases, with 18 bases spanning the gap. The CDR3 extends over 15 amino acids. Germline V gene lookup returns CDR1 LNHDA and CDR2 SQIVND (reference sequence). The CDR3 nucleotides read TGTGCCAGTAGTAGGTTTAAGGGAACGATCAACGAGCAGTACTTC. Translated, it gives CASSRFKGTINEQYF.

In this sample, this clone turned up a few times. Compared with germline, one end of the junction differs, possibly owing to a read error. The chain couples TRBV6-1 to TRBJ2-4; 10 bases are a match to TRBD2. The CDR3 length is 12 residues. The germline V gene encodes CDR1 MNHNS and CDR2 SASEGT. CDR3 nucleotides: TGTGCCAGCAGTAACGCCGGGACTAGCGTTCACTTC. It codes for CASSNAGTSVHF.

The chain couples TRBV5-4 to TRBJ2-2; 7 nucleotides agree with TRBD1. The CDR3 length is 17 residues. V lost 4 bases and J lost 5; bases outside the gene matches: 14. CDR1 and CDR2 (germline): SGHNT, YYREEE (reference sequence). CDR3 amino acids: CASSPSKGGIGTGELFF. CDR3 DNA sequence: TGTGCCAGCAGCCCCTCCAAAGGGGGCATTGGTACCGGGGAGCTGTTTTTT. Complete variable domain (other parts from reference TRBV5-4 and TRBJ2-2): ETGVTQSPTHLIKTRGQQVTLRCSSQSGHNTVSWYQQALGQGPQFIFQYYREEENGRGNFPPRFSGLQFPNYSSELNVNALELDDSALYLCASSPSKGGIGTGELFFGEGSRLTVL.

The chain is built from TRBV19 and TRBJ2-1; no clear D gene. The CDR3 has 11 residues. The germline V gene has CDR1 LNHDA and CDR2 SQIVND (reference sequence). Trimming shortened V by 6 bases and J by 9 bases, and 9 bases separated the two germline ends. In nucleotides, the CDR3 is TGTGCCAGTAGCGAAGCAGGTGAGCAGTTCTTC. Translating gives CASSEAGEQFF. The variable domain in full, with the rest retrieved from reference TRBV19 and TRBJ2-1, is DGGITQSPKYLFRKEGQNVTLSCEQNLNHDAMYWYRQDPGQGLRLIYYSQIVNDFQKGDIAEGYSVSREKKESFPLTVTSAQKNPTAFYLCASSEAGEQFFGPGTRLTVL.

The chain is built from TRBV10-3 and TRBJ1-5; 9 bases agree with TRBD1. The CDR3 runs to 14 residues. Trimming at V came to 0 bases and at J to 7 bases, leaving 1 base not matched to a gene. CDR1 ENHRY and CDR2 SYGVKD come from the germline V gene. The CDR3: CAISESDRGQPQHF. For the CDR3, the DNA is TGTGCCATCAGTGAGTCGGACAGGGGCCAGCCCCAGCATTTT.

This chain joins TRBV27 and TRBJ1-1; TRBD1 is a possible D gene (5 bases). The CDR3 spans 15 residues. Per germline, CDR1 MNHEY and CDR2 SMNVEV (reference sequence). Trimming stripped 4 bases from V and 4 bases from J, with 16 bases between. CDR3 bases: TGTGCCAGCAGTTGGGGGTACGGGGCGGGCACTGAAGCTTTCTTT. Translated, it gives CASSWGYGAGTEAFF.

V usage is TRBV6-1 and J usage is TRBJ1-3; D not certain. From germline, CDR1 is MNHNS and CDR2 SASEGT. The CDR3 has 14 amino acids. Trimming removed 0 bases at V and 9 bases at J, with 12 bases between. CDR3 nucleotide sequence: TGTGCCAGCAGTGAAGCTTGGGCAGGAGGCACCATATATTTT. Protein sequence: CASSEAWAGGTIYF.

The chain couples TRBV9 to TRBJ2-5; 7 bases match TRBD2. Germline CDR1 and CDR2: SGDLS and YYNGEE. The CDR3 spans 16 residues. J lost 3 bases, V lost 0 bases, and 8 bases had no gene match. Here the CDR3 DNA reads TGTGCCAGCAGCGTAGGGGCGGGAGTGGGGGAAGAGACCCAGTACTTC. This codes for CASSVGAGVGEETQYF.

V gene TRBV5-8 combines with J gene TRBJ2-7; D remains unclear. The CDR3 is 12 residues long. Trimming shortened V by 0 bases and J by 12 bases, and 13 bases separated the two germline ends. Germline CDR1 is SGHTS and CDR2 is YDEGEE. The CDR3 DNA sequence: TGTGCCAGCAGCTTGGAACTGGTTTCGCGGTACTTC. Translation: CASSLELVSRYF.

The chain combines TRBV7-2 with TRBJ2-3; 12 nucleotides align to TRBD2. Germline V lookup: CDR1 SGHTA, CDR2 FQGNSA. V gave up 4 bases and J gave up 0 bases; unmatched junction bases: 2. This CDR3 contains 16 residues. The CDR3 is CASSSLAGGSTDTQYF. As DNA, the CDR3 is TGTGCCAGCAGCTCACTAGCGGGAGGAAGCACAGATACGCAGTATTTT. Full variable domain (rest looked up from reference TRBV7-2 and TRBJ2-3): GAGVSQSPSNKVTEKGKDVELRCDPISGHTALYWYRQSLGQGLEFLIYFQGNSAPDKSGLPSDRFSAERTGGSVSTLTIQRTQQEDSAVYLCASSSLAGGSTDTQYFGPGTRLTVL.

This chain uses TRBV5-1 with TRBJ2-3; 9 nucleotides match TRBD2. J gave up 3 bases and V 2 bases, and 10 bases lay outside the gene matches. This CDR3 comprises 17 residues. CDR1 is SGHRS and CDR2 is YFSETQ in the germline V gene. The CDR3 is CASSLGGRGLLTDTQYF. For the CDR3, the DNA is TGCGCCAGCAGCTTAGGCGGGAGGGGACTTTTAACAGATACGCAGTATTTT.

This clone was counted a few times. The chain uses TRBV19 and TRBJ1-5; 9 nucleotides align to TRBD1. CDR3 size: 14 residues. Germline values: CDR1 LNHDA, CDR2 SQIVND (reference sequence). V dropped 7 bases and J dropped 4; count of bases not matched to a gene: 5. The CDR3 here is CASTKGQGNQPQHF. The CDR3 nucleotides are TGTGCCAGTACCAAGGGACAGGGAAATCAGCCCCAGCATTTT.

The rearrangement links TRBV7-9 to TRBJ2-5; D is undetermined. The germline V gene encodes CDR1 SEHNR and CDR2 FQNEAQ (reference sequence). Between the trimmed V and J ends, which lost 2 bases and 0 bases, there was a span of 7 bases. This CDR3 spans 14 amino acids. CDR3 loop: CASSLRNNQETQYF. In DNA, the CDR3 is TGTGCCAGCAGCTTAAGGAACAACCAAGAGACCCAGTACTTC.

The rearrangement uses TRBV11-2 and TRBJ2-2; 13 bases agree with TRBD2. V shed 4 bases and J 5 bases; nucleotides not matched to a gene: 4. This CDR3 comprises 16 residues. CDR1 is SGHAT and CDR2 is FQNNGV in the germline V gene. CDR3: CASSSLAGGRTGELFF. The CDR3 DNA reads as TGTGCCAGCAGCTCACTAGCGGGAGGGAGGACCGGGGAGCTGTTTTTT.

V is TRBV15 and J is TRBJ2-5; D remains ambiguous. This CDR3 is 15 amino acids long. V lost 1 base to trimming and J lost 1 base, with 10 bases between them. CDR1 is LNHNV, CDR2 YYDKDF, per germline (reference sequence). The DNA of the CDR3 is TGTGCCACCAGCAGAGTAACGGCTCTCCAAGAGACCCAGTACTTC. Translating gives CATSRVTALQETQYF.

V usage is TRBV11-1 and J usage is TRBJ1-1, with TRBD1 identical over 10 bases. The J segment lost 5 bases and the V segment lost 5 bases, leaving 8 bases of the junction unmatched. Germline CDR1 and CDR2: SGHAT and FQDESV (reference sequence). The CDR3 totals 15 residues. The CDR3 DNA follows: TGTGCCAGCAGCCCGAGGACAGGGGGGAGTACTGAAGCTTTCTTT. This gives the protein CASSPRTGGSTEAFF.

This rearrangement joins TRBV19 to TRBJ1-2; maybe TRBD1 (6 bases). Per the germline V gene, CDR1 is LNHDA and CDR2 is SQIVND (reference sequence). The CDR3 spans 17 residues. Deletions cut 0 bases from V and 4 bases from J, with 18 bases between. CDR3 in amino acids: CASSIDPTGGAIYGYTF. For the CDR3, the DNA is TGTGCCAGTAGTATAGATCCCACGGGGGGCGCGATCTATGGCTACACCTTC.

The CDR3 nucleotides read TGTGCCAGCAGTTCCCGGGGGCCCAGCTACAATGAGCAGTTCTTC. Encoded protein: CASSSRGPSYNEQFF. The chain recombines TRBV27 with TRBJ2-1, with D perhaps given as TRBD1 or TRBD2 (6 bases each). This CDR3 spans 15 amino acids. Germline values: CDR1 MNHEY, CDR2 SMNVEV (reference sequence). The V and J ends lost 4 bases and 3 bases respectively, with 13 bases between them.

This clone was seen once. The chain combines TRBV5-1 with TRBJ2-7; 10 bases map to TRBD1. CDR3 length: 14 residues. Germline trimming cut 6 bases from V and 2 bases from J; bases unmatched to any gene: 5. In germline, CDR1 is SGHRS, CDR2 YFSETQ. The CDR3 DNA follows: TGCGCCAGCAAGGCGGGACAGGGGACCTACGAGCAGTACTTC. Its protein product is CASKAGQGTYEQYF.

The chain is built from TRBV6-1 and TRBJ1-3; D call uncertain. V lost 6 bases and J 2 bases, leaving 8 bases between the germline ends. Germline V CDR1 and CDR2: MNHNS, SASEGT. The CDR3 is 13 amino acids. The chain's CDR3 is CASRADPGNTIYF. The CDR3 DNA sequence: TGTGCCAGCAGGGCGGATCCTGGAAACACCATATATTTT.

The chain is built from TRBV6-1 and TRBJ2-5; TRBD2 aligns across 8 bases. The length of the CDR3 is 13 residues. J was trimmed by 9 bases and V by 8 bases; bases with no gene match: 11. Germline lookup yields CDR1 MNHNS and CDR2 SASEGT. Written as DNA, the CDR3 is TGTGCCAGCTATGCGGGGGGCCCCCCTCCCCAGTACTTC. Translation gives CASYAGGPPPQYF.

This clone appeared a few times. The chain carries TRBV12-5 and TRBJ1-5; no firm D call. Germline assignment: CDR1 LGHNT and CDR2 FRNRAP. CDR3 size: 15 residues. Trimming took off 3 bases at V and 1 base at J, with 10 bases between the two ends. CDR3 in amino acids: CASGFVGGSNQPQHF. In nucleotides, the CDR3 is TGTGCTAGTGGTTTTGTCGGAGGGAGCAATCAGCCCCAGCATTTT.

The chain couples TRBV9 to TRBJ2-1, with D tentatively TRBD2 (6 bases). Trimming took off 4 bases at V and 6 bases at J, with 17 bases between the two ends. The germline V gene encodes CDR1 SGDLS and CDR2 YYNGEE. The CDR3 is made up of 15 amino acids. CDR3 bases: TGTGCCAGCAGCCAGGGCGGGAACCCAGGCAATGAGCAGTTCTTC. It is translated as CASSQGGNPGNEQFF. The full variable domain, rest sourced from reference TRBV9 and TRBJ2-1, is DSGVTQTPKHLITATGQRVTLRCSPRSGDLSVYWYQQSLDQGLQFLIQYYNGEERAKGNILERFSAQQFPDLHSELNLSSLELGDSALYFCASSQGGNPGNEQFFGPGTRLTVL.

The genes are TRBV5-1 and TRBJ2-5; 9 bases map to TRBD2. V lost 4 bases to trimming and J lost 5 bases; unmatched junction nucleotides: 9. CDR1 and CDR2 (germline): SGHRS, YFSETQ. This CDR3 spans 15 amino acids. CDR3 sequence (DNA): TGCGCCAGCAGCCCTACGGGACTAGCCGTGGAGACCCAGTACTTC. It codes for CASSPTGLAVETQYF.